One and the same sample provided the 27 T cell receptor beta chains below, sequenced in a study of shared clonotypes between healthy human individuals. The table came from immunoSEQ multiplex PCR; TCRdb's copy has only in-frame clones and leaves some out. Of about 2.2 million clones in the sample, 93% were seen once. It was CD45RO-negative cells, positively selected for CCR7, that made up naive CD8 cells, with terminally differentiated effector memory CD45RA+ cells excluded. The sequenced sample was naive CD8+ T cells from PBMCs. These receptor sequences come from a man between 18 and 35 years old in good health. Some clones in this sample may be carry-over from other donors' samples.

The chain combines TRBV7-9 with TRBJ2-2; TRBD1 matches 7 bases. The CDR3 extends over 14 amino acids. The germline V gene encodes CDR1 SEHNR and CDR2 FQNEAQ (reference sequence). Trimming at V came to 7 bases and at J to 7 bases, leaving 9 bases not matched to a gene. DNA of the CDR3: TGTGCCAGCATCCCCAGGGGGACGGGCGGGGAGCTGTTTTTT. As protein: CASIPRGTGGELFF.

The rearrangement joins TRBV10-3 to TRBJ2-2; 16 bases are shared with TRBD2. The CDR3 has 17 amino acids. Germline loops: CDR1 ENHRY, CDR2 SYGVKD. V gave up 8 bases and J gave up 4 bases; unmatched junction bases: 7. DNA for the CDR3: TGTGCCATCGGGGGACTAGCGGGAGGGCCTGTCACCGGGGAGCTGTTTTTT. Translation: CAIGGLAGGPVTGELFF.

The chain couples TRBV27 to TRBJ2-2, with D possibly being TRBD1 (5 bases). This CDR3 region has 18 residues. Deletions cut 5 bases from V and 1 base from J, with 20 bases between. Germline values: CDR1 MNHEY, CDR2 SMNVEV (reference sequence). CDR3 in DNA: TGTGCCAGCAGTCCCGCCCCCGGCAGGGTAGTGAACACCGGGGAGCTGTTTTTT. Translated, it gives CASSPAPGRVVNTGELFF.

Turning to this clone: A read error may explain this, as a much larger clone is one base away. The chain combines TRBV5-1 with TRBJ1-1, with unresolved D. V lost 0 bases and J lost 5, with 2 bases in between. This CDR3 has 11 residues. The germline gives CDR1 SGHRS, CDR2 YFSETQ. The CDR3 reads CASSLETEAFF. Here the CDR3 DNA reads TGCGCCAGCAGCTTGGAGACTGAAGCTTTCTTT.

In the case of this clone: One end of the junction fails to match germline, which may point to a read error. This chain links TRBV27 with TRBJ2-1; a weak D match, TRBD2 (5 bases). The CDR3 is 18 amino acids. The germline V gene has CDR1 MNHEY and CDR2 SMNVEV (reference sequence). The CDR3 loop is CASSPLWGTGSSYNEQFF. CDR3 nucleotides: TGCGCCAGCAGTCCACTTTGGGGTACGGGGAGCTCCTACAATGAGCAGTTCTTC.

The gene calls are TRBV25-1 and TRBJ2-3; D unclear. The CDR3 length is 10 residues. Germline CDR1 reads MGHDK; CDR2 reads SYGVNS. Deletions cut 7 bases from V and 5 bases from J, with 4 bases between. DNA for the CDR3: TGTGCCAGCAAGAGAGATACGCAGTATTTT. This encodes CASKRDTQYF.

V usage is TRBV2 and J usage is TRBJ2-7, with 7 bases fitting TRBD1. Looked up from germline, CDR1 is SNHLY and CDR2 is FYNNEI. V was clipped by 6 bases and J by 4 bases; unmatched bases: 9. The CDR3 covers 14 residues. The CDR3 sequence: CASSAGTAHYEQYF. The CDR3 DNA sequence: TGTGCCAGCAGCGCCGGGACAGCCCATTACGAGCAGTACTTC.

The chain is built from TRBV11-2 and TRBJ2-5; D may be TRBD2 (5 bases). V was pared by 4 bases and J by 4 bases, with 19 bases between. The germline gives CDR1 SGHAT, CDR2 FQNNGV. The CDR3 sequence is 16 residues long. In DNA form, the CDR3 reads TGTGCCAGCAGCTCGTACTCTTCGGGGATGCGAGAGACCCAGTACTTC. It encodes CASSSYSSGMRETQYF. Full variable domain (missing parts from reference TRBV11-2 and TRBJ2-5): EAGVAQSPRYKIIEKRQSVAFWCNPISGHATLYWYQQILGQGPKLLIQFQNNGVVDDSQLPKDRFSAERLKGVDSTLKIQPAKLEDSAVYLCASSSYSSGMRETQYFGPGTRLLVL.

The chain has TRBV4-1 and TRBJ2-7; D is possibly TRBD2 (5 bases). Germline assignment: CDR1 MGHRA and CDR2 YSYEKL. The CDR3 loop spans 14 amino acids. V lost 1 base, J lost 6 bases, and 13 bases lay in between. The CDR3 here is CASSQGYRAGEQYF. CDR3 bases: TGCGCCAGCAGCCAAGGGTATAGGGCGGGCGAGCAGTACTTC.

V is TRBV15 and J is TRBJ2-3; tentatively, D is TRBD2 (5 bases). CDR1 and CDR2 (germline): LNHNV, YYDKDF (reference sequence). V was pared by 7 bases and J by 6 bases, with 20 bases between. The length of the CDR3 is 15 residues. CDR3 amino acids: CATTETTGGPDTQYF. The CDR3 nucleotides are TGTGCCACCACCGAAACAACTGGAGGTCCCGATACGCAGTATTTT.

For the CDR3, the DNA is TGTGCCAGCAGTTTCTGGCGGGACAGCCAAGAGACCCAGTACTTC. Translated, it gives CASSFWRDSQETQYF. The genes are TRBV28 and TRBJ2-5; weak D call: TRBD1 (7 bases). Deletions cut 3 bases from V and 1 base from J, with 12 bases between. Looked up from germline, CDR1 is MDHEN and CDR2 is SYDVKM. The CDR3 has 15 amino acids. The variable domain in full, completed from reference TRBV28 and TRBJ2-5, reads DVKVTQSSRYLVKRTGEKVFLECVQDMDHENMFWYRQDPGLGLRLIYFSYDVKMKEKGDIPEGYSVSREKKERFSLILESASTNQTSMYLCASSFWRDSQETQYFGPGTRLLVL.

The chain joins TRBV10-3 to TRBJ1-1, with TRBD1 matching 7 bases. Germline CDR1 reads ENHRY; CDR2 reads SYGVKD. The CDR3 length is 11 residues. V lost 6 bases, J lost 6 bases, and 1 base stayed unmatched. CDR3 nucleotides: TGTGCCATCAGGGGGACAGCTGAAGCTTTCTTT. Its translation: CAIRGTAEAFF.

The V call is TRBV27, the J call TRBJ1-5; D call uncertain. Per germline, CDR1 MNHEY and CDR2 SMNVEV (reference sequence). V was shortened by 0 bases and J by 7 bases, with 4 bases between the two germline ends. The CDR3 is 12 residues long. For the CDR3, the DNA is TGTGCCAGCAGTTTATCAGAACAGCCCCAGCATTTT. It translates to CASSLSEQPQHF.

V gene TRBV10-3 combines with J gene TRBJ1-2, with a weak D call TRBD1 (6 bases). The CDR3 has 14 amino acids. Germline values: CDR1 ENHRY, CDR2 SYGVKD. V was pared by 8 bases and J by 3 bases, with 16 bases between. The CDR3 reads CAIGGLSPDYGYTF. The CDR3 nucleotides read TGTGCCATCGGGGGGCTCAGTCCAGACTATGGCTACACCTTC.

This clone came up once. The chain is built from TRBV27 and TRBJ2-7, with 12 positions matching TRBD2. Looked up from germline, CDR1 is MNHEY and CDR2 is SMNVEV (reference sequence). The trim removed 6 bases at V and 7 bases at J, leaving 7 bases unmatched. The CDR3 is 14 amino acids. CDR3 protein: CASRPGLAGGEQYF. The CDR3 coding sequence is TGTGCCAGCAGACCGGGACTAGCGGGTGGTGAGCAGTACTTC.

This rearrangement joins TRBV9 to TRBJ2-1; 8 nucleotides agree with TRBD2. The germline V gene encodes CDR1 SGDLS and CDR2 YYNGEE. The CDR3 runs to 15 residues. V trimming: 4 bases; J trimming: 2 bases; junction bases outside the gene matches: 5. The CDR3 region has the DNA TGTGCCAGCAGCAGTAGCGGGGCACCCTACAATGAGCAGTTCTTC. This codes for CASSSSGAPYNEQFF. The variable domain in full, completed from reference TRBV9 and TRBJ2-1, reads DSGVTQTPKHLITATGQRVTLRCSPRSGDLSVYWYQQSLDQGLQFLIQYYNGEERAKGNILERFSAQQFPDLHSELNLSSLELGDSALYFCASSSSGAPYNEQFFGPGTRLTVL.

In the case of this clone: At one boundary the junction diverges from the germline segment, which might be a read error. The chain employs TRBV6-5 and TRBJ1-2; D is uncertain. CDR1 and CDR2 (germline): MNHEY, SVGAGI. CDR3 size: 13 residues. This CDR3 is CASSHSVFYGYTF. The CDR3 DNA is TGTGCCAGCAGTCACTCAGTATTCTATGGCTACACCTTC.

As regards this clone: Other DNA sequences in this specimen translate into the identical CDR3. The rearrangement joins TRBV19 to TRBJ1-1, with 8 bases lining up with TRBD1. CDR3 size: 15 residues. The germline gives CDR1 LNHDA, CDR2 SQIVND (reference sequence). The V and J ends lost 5 bases and 1 base, in that order; junction bases with no gene match: 6. DNA of the CDR3: TGTGCCAGTAGTTCCCGGACAGGGACGAACACTGAAGCTTTCTTT. Translation gives CASSSRTGTNTEAFF.

The CDR3 nucleotides are TGTGCCTGGAGTGATAGCGGGACATACAATGAGCAGTTCTTC. It specifies CAWSDSGTYNEQFF. The chain is built from TRBV30 and TRBJ2-1; 8 bases match TRBD2. J lost 4 bases, V lost 1 base, and 3 bases had no gene match. Germline assignment: CDR1 GTSNPN and CDR2 SVGIG (reference sequence). The CDR3 is 14 amino acids.

The rearrangement links TRBV2 to TRBJ2-3; TRBD2 might be the D (6 bases). CDR1 is SNHLY and CDR2 is FYNNEI in the germline V gene. The V end was cut by 8 bases, the J end by 4 bases, with 10 bases between. The CDR3 runs 12 residues. The CDR3: CASGGNSDTQYF. CDR3 DNA: TGTGCCAGCGGGGGGAACTCAGATACGCAGTATTTT.

The CDR3 region is CASIFPPSGSTGELFF. Written as DNA, the CDR3 is TGTGCCAGCATCTTCCCCCCTAGCGGGAGCACCGGGGAGCTGTTTTTT. The rearrangement links TRBV2 to TRBJ2-2, with 10 bases that match TRBD2. There are 16 residues in the CDR3. The trim removed 7 bases at V and 4 bases at J, leaving 9 bases unmatched. The germline V gene encodes CDR1 SNHLY and CDR2 FYNNEI.

Details on this clone: Given a much more abundant clone one base away, this may be a read error. Different DNA sequences within this sample yield the same CDR3. The rearrangement uses TRBV4-2 and TRBJ2-7; TRBD2 agrees at 8 bases. The V segment lost 0 bases and the J segment 0 bases; nucleotides outside the gene matches: 1. Germline V gene sequence: CDR1 LGHNA, CDR2 YNFKEQ. The CDR3 totals 15 residues. CDR3 nucleotides: TGTGCCAGCAGCCAAGAGAGCGGGAGCTCCTACGAGCAGTACTTC. Translated: CASSQESGSSYEQYF.

The chain couples TRBV2 to TRBJ2-1; D perhaps matches TRBD2 (5 bases). V gave up 7 bases and J gave up 6 bases, with 7 bases separating them. Germline V gives CDR1 SNHLY, CDR2 FYNNEI. The CDR3 runs to 11 residues. In nucleotides, the CDR3 is TGTGCCAGCAACGAGGGCAATGAGCAGTTCTTC. It encodes CASNEGNEQFF.

In its sample, this clone was seen once. V usage is TRBV4-3 and J usage is TRBJ2-7, with a possible D match to TRBD1 (6 bases). The CDR3 runs 15 residues. V gave up 0 bases and J gave up 0 bases, with 9 bases separating them. CDR1 and CDR2 from the germline V gene are LGHNA and YSLEER. The CDR3 sequence: CASSQDRGFSYEQYF. For the CDR3, the DNA is TGCGCCAGCAGCCAAGACAGGGGTTTCTCCTACGAGCAGTACTTC.

This clone was recorded once. This chain joins TRBV6-5 and TRBJ2-1, with unresolved D. This CDR3 has 13 residues. The germline CDR1 and CDR2 sequences are MNHEY and SVGAGI. Trimming took off 4 bases at V and 9 bases at J, with 13 bases between the two ends. CDR3 DNA: TGTGCCAGCAGTTTCACCGATTGGGGTGAGCAGTTCTTC. Its protein product is CASSFTDWGEQFF.

This sequence joins TRBV18 and TRBJ2-5, with 9 bases that match TRBD2. The J call may be in error: the DNA end matches TRBJ2-7 better. Germline-derived CDR1 and CDR2 are KGHSH and LQKENI. This CDR3 has 15 amino acids. In DNA, the CDR3 is TGTGCCAGCTCACCACCTAGCGGGAGCTCCTACGAGCAGTACTTC. Its protein product is CASSPPSGSSYEQYF.

The chain joins TRBV7-6 to TRBJ2-7; weak D call: TRBD1 (5 bases). The CDR3 has 15 amino acids. Germline loops: CDR1 SGHVS, CDR2 FNYEAQ. Deletions cut 2 bases from V and 6 bases from J, with 17 bases between. The CDR3 protein is CASSLYWTPAPEQYF. CDR3 DNA sequence: TGTGCCAGCAGCTTATATTGGACACCCGCCCCCGAGCAGTACTTC.